This T cell receptor beta chain was profiled in a study of blood T cell repertoires in COVID-19. This CDR3 region has 13 residues. Trimming at V came to 3 bases and at J to 9 bases, leaving 2 bases not matched to a gene. Germline CDR1 reads SEHNR; CDR2 reads FQNEAQ (reference sequence). This table comes from immunoSEQ multiplex PCR, and its TCRdb copy is limited to in-frame clones, with some not included. The sample carries some 150,000 clones, around four fifths recorded once. The rearrangement joins TRBV7-9 to TRBJ1-6; 7 bases agree with TRBD1. Source material: peripheral blood. This clonotype was obtained from a human donor in a cohort sampled during active COVID-19. In DNA form, the CDR3 reads TGTGCCAGCAGCTTGGCAGGGGGTTCACCCCTCCACTTT. Amino acids: CASSLAGGSPLHF. The whole variable domain, filled in from reference TRBV7-9 and TRBJ1-6, reads DTGVSQNPRHKITKRGQNVTFRCDPISEHNRLYWYRQTLGQGPEFLTYFQNEAQLEKSRLLSDRFSAERPKGSFSTLEIQRTEQGDSAMYLCASSLAGGSPLHFGNGTRLTVT.